Listed below are T cell receptor beta chains from one sample, sequenced in a study of naive and memory T cell subsets. Via MiXCR, TCRdb re-called the UMI-ligation and nested PCR reads, giving one row per CDR3 protein. The sample yields tens of thousands of distinct CDR3 sequences, over 10% seen once. Sequenced: central memory CD4+ T cells from blood. The source is a human donor in good health. Both conserved end residues are trimmed from each CDR3. Fields, in order: V gene, CDR3 protein.

TRBV7-3 ASSPDSSGKTQY
TRBV5-1 ASSLTSGDYEQY
TRBV7-9 ASSSTGATLDSPLH
TRBV7-2 ASSSAIYTQY
TRBV7-9 ASSRSDVVGEAF
TRBV12-3/TRBV12-4 ASRAGRPSGANVLT
TRBV19 ASSTTWGFYEQY
TRBV4-1 ASSQEASGKNIQY
TRBV28 ASNSGRMYNEQF
TRBV27 ASSPLGRGAQY
TRBV28 ASKGSNYGYT
TRBV19 ASSIDRSDLLYGYT
TRBV29-1 SVEESHNEQF
TRBV3-1 ASSYAGSSSYEQY
TRBV20-1 SITSGTYNEQF
TRBV20-1 SARDSSAGLELF
TRBV20-1 SARDLMWEAQY
TRBV5-6 ASSAGYEQY
TRBV19 ACRDRARTDTQY
TRBV6-1 ASSELWGGPETQY
TRBV10-3 AISLTSGNTDTQY
TRBV28 ASSSPSGTATYEQY
TRBV20-1 SAREARAGGPENQPQH
TRBV29-1 SVVGLAGTNEQF
TRBV7-6 ASSSVGTGSYEQY
TRBV7-2 ASSFWGADTQY
TRBV20-1 SAANSGGANEQY
TRBV5-1 ASSSGTSPDTQY
TRBV7-2 ASSSRGRVGTDTQY
TRBV10-3 AISESVGSGETQY
TRBV18 ASSPEGYEQF
TRBV30 AWAGSSYEQY
TRBV27 ASRLGLTSTDTQY
TRBV20-1 SARGGSGGSSYEQY
TRBV4-1 ASSRTGTSASTDTQY
TRBV9 ASSPGLAGNTGELF
TRBV20-1 SARGQTGRGANVLT